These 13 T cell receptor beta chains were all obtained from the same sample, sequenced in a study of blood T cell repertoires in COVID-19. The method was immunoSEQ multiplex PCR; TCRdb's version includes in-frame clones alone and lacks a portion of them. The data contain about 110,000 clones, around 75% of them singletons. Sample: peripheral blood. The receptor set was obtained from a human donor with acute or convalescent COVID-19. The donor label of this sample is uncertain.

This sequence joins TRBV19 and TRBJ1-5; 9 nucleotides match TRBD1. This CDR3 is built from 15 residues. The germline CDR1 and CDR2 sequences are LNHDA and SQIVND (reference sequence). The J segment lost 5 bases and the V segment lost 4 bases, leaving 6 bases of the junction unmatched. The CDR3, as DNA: TGTGCCAGTAGTAGGGGGACAGGGTTGGATCAGCCCCAGCATTTT. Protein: CASSRGTGLDQPQHF.

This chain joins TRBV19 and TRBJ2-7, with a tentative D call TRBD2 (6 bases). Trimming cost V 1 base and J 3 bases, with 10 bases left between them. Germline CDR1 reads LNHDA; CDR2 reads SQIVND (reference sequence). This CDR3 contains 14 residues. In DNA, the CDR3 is TGTGCCAGTAGTATAGGGGACTCGGACTACGAGCAGTACTTC. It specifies CASSIGDSDYEQYF.

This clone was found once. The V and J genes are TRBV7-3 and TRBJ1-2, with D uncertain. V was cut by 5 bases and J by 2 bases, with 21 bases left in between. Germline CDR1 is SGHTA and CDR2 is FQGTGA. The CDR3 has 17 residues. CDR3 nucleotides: TGTGCCAGCAGCCCCGGAACAGCAGACATACGGAACTATGGCTACACCTTC. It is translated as CASSPGTADIRNYGYTF.

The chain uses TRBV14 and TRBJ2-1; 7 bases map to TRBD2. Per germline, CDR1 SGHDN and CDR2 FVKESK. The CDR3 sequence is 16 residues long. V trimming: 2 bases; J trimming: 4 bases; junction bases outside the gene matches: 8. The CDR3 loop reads CASSQKTREVYNEQFF. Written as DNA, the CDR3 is TGTGCCAGCAGCCAAAAGACTCGGGAGGTATACAATGAGCAGTTCTTC.

CDR3 loop: CASSAGQSNEKLFF. CDR3 nucleotide sequence: TGCGCCAGCAGCGCGGGACAGAGTAATGAAAAACTGTTTTTT. V and J are TRBV5-1 and TRBJ1-4; 7 bases line up with TRBD1. There are 14 residues in the CDR3. The V segment lost 4 bases and the J segment 4 bases; nucleotides outside the gene matches: 4. Germline V gives CDR1 SGHRS, CDR2 YFSETQ. Full variable domain (rest looked up from reference TRBV5-1 and TRBJ1-4): KAGVTQTPRYLIKTRGQQVTLSCSPISGHRSVSWYQQTPGQGLQFLFEYFSETQRNKGNFPGRFSGRQFSNSRSEMNVSTLELGDSALYLCASSAGQSNEKLFFGSGTQLSVL.

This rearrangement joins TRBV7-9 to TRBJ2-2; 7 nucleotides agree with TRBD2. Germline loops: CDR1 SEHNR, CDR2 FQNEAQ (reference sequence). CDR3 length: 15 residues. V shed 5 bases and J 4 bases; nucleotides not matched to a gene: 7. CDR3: CASSPKGGSTGELFF. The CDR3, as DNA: TGTGCCAGCAGCCCAAAGGGAGGGTCCACCGGGGAGCTGTTTTTT.

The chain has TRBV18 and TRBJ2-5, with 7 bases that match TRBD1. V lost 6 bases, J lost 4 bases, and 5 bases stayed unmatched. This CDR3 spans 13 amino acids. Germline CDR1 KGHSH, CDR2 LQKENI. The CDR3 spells CASSLTGIETQYF. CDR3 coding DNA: TGTGCCAGCTCCCTGACAGGGATAGAGACCCAGTACTTC.

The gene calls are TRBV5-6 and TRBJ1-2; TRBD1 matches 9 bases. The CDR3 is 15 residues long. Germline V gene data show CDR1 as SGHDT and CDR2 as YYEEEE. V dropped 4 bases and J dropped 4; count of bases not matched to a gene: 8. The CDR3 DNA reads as TGTGCCAGCAGCACGTGGACAGGGGTGAGCTATGGCTACACCTTC. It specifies CASSTWTGVSYGYTF.

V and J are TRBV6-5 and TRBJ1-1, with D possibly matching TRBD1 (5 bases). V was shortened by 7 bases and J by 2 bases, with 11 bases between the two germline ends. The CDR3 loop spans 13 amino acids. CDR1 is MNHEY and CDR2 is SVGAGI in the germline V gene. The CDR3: CASTGGRNTEAFF. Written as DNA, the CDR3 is TGTGCCAGCACGGGGGGGAGAAACACTGAAGCTTTCTTT.

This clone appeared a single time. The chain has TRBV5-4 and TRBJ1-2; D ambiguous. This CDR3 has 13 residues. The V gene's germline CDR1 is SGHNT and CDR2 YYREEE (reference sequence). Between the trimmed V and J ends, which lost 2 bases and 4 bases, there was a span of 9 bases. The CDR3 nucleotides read TGTGCCAGCAGCTTACCCCTTAGCTATGGCTACACCTTC. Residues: CASSLPLSYGYTF.

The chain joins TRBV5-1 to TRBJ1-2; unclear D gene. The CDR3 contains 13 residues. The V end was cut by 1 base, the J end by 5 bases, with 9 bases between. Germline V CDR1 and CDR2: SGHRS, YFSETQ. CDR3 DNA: TGCGCCAGCAGCTTGAGATCCCGGTATGGCTACACCTTC. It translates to CASSLRSRYGYTF. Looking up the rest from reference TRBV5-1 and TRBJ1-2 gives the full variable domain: KAGVTQTPRYLIKTRGQQVTLSCSPISGHRSVSWYQQTPGQGLQFLFEYFSETQRNKGNFPGRFSGRQFSNSRSEMNVSTLELGDSALYLCASSLRSRYGYTFGSGTRLTVV.

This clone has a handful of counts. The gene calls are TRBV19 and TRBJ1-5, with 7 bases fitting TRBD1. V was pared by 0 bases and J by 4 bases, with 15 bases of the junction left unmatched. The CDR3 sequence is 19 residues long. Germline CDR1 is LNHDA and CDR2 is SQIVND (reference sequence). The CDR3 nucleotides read TGTGCCAGTAGTATAGACGCACCTACTTTACAGGGGAGGAATCAGCCCCAGCATTTT. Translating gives CASSIDAPTLQGRNQPQHF.

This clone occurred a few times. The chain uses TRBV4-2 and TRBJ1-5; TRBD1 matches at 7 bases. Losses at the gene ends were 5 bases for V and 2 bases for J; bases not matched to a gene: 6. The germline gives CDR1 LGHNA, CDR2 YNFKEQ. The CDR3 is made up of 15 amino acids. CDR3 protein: CASSYYRGGNQPQHF. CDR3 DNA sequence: TGTGCCAGCAGCTACTACAGGGGTGGCAATCAGCCCCAGCATTTT.